Shown below are 26 T cell receptor beta chains from a single sample sequenced in a study of OX40 agonist ivuxolimab in advanced cancers. Only in-frame clones appear in the TCRdb table, and some are missing; sequencing was by immunoSEQ multiplex PCR. The sample carries some 140,000 clones, 85% to 95% recorded once. The starting material was CD4+ or CD8+ T cells sorted from blood, obtained in a trial of the OX40 agonist ivuxolimab. These receptor sequences come from an adult with an advanced solid tumor such as melanoma, head and neck, liver or kidney cancer.

The chain joins TRBV5-4 to TRBJ2-7; 7 bases map to TRBD1. Unmatched junction bases numbered 6, after V lost 3 bases and J lost 0 bases. Looked up from germline, CDR1 is SGHNT and CDR2 is YYREEE (reference sequence). CDR3 size: 15 residues. The CDR3 region has the DNA TGTGCCAGCAGCTCGGGACAGACCAGCTCCTACGAGCAGTACTTC. As protein: CASSSGQTSSYEQYF.

The chain carries TRBV11-2 and TRBJ2-3; no clear D. Looked up from germline, CDR1 is SGHAT and CDR2 is FQNNGV. The germline V and J ends were trimmed by 5 bases and 0 bases, with 12 bases remaining between them. The CDR3 extends over 15 amino acids. CDR3 in amino acids: CASSPMYLSTDTQYF. DNA of the CDR3: TGTGCCAGCAGCCCGATGTACCTGAGCACAGATACGCAGTATTTT.

This chain uses TRBV11-2 with TRBJ2-1; D is uncertain. In germline, CDR1 is SGHAT, CDR2 FQNNGV. The CDR3 contains 14 residues. Trimming removed 2 bases at V and 6 bases at J, with 11 bases between. The CDR3 loop is CASSLSLHPNEQFF. In nucleotides, the CDR3 is TGTGCCAGCAGCTTATCCCTCCACCCCAATGAGCAGTTCTTC. The variable domain in full, with the rest retrieved from reference TRBV11-2 and TRBJ2-1, is EAGVAQSPRYKIIEKRQSVAFWCNPISGHATLYWYQQILGQGPKLLIQFQNNGVVDDSQLPKDRFSAERLKGVDSTLKIQPAKLEDSAVYLCASSLSLHPNEQFFGPGTRLTVL.

The V and J genes are TRBV23-1 and TRBJ2-7, with TRBD1 matching over 8 bases. TRBV23-1 is an open reading frame, and its role is uncertain. The CDR3 spans 14 residues. V lost 11 bases to trimming and J lost 0 bases; unmatched junction nucleotides: 9. The chain's CDR3 is CAVRGHESSYEQYF. Here the CDR3 DNA reads TGCGCCGTCAGGGGGCACGAAAGCTCCTACGAGCAGTACTTC.

Written as DNA, the CDR3 is TGTGCCAGCAGCTTAGAAGAATACCCTGGAAACACCATATATTTT. Translating it yields CASSLEEYPGNTIYF. V is TRBV7-2 and J is TRBJ1-3; D uncertain. CDR3 length: 15 residues. CDR1 SGHTA and CDR2 FQGNSA come from the germline V gene. V shed 1 base and J shed 2 bases, with 9 bases lying between them.

CDR3 residues: CASSLGGRTEAFF. The CDR3 DNA is TGTGCCAGCAGCTTGGGGGGGCGGACTGAAGCTTTCTTT. The chain uses TRBV11-3 and TRBJ1-1, with a weak D call TRBD1 (6 bases). CDR3 size: 13 residues. CDR1 is SGHNT and CDR2 is YENEEA in the germline V gene. V gave up 3 bases and J gave up 5 bases, with 10 bases separating them.

This chain connects TRBV4-1 to TRBJ2-5; D may be TRBD1 or TRBD2 (7 bases each). Deletions cut 4 bases from V and 5 bases from J, with 14 bases between. The CDR3 length is 14 residues. Germline assignment: CDR1 MGHRA and CDR2 YSYEKL. The CDR3 reads CASSRQGGVETQYF. DNA for the CDR3: TGCGCCAGCAGCCGACAGGGAGGGGTGGAGACCCAGTACTTC.

The genes are TRBV5-1 and TRBJ1-5; D gene unclear. Germline CDR1 and CDR2: SGHRS and YFSETQ. V was cut by 0 bases and J by 3 bases, with 10 bases left in between. The CDR3 totals 15 residues. The CDR3 is CASSLAGQINQPQHF. The CDR3 DNA reads as TGCGCCAGCAGCTTGGCCGGGCAGATCAATCAGCCCCAGCATTTT.

The genes are TRBV6-1 and TRBJ1-2, with D maybe TRBD1 (5 bases). Germline CDR1 is MNHNS and CDR2 is SASEGT. The CDR3 loop spans 15 amino acids. V was trimmed by 3 bases and J by 2 bases, leaving 13 bases between them. The CDR3 DNA sequence: TGTGCCAGCAGTGAGGGACTTTTTCTCAACTATGGCTACACCTTC. This encodes CASSEGLFLNYGYTF.

The chain combines TRBV11-3 with TRBJ2-2, with 7 bases matching TRBD2. Germline CDR1 reads SGHNT; CDR2 reads YENEEA. The CDR3 contains 15 residues. V dropped 1 base and J dropped 4; count of bases not matched to a gene: 3. The DNA for the CDR3 is TGTGCCAGCAGCTTAGGGGGCGGGAGCACCGGGGAGCTGTTTTTT. This translates into CASSLGGGSTGELFF.

This sequence joins TRBV7-3 and TRBJ2-3; D is unresolved. The CDR3 covers 12 residues. Germline lookup yields CDR1 SGHTA and CDR2 FQGTGA. The V gene lost 3 bases and the J gene lost 5 bases, with 6 bases spanning the gap. The DNA for the CDR3 is TGTGCCAGCAGCTTTACTTTAGATACGCAGTATTTT. It translates to CASSFTLDTQYF.

The gene calls are TRBV19 and TRBJ1-2; no reliable D call. Deletions cut 7 bases from V and 0 bases from J, with 18 bases between. Germline CDR1 and CDR2: LNHDA and SQIVND (reference sequence). The CDR3 loop spans 16 amino acids. The CDR3 loop is CASTQRGFGTNYGYTF. DNA of the CDR3: TGTGCCAGTACCCAGAGAGGGTTTGGGACTAACTATGGCTACACCTTC.

The rearrangement joins TRBV5-1 to TRBJ2-1; 8 nucleotides agree with TRBD2. V lost 6 bases and J lost 1; bases outside the gene matches: 15. Germline values: CDR1 SGHRS, CDR2 YFSETQ. This CDR3 contains 18 residues. This CDR3 is CASNSVPSGGGSYNEQFF. CDR3 DNA: TGCGCCAGCAATTCGGTGCCGTCGGGCGGGGGGTCCTACAATGAGCAGTTCTTC.

The genes are TRBV11-2 and TRBJ1-5, with 9 positions matching TRBD1. V dropped 5 bases and J dropped 1; count of bases not matched to a gene: 3. Germline CDR1 SGHAT, CDR2 FQNNGV. The CDR3 covers 15 residues. For the CDR3, the DNA is TGTGCCAGCAGCGCGGGGACAGGGAGCAATCAGCCCCAGCATTTT. Amino acid sequence: CASSAGTGSNQPQHF.

This chain uses TRBV15 with TRBJ2-7, with a tentative D call TRBD2 (6 bases). Germline CDR1 reads LNHNV; CDR2 reads YYDKDF (reference sequence). There are 15 residues in the CDR3. V lost 3 bases, J lost 7 bases, and 19 bases lay in between. CDR3 in amino acids: CATSRKGRWEEEQYF. CDR3 bases: TGTGCCACCAGCAGGAAGGGCAGGTGGGAGGAAGAGCAGTACTTC. Drawing the rest from reference TRBV15 and TRBJ2-7, the complete variable domain is DAMVIQNPRYQVTQFGKPVTLSCSQTLNHNVMYWYQQKSSQAPKLLFHYYDKDFNNEADTPDNFQSRRPNTSFCFLDIRSPGLGDTAMYLCATSRKGRWEEEQYFGPGTRLTVT.

The CDR3 protein is CASSPSTGGGYEQYF. The DNA of the CDR3 is TGTGCCAGCAGCCCTTCGACAGGGGGAGGCTACGAGCAGTACTTC. The chain recombines TRBV7-2 with TRBJ2-7; the match to TRBD1 covers 9 bases. Germline CDR1 reads SGHTA; CDR2 reads FQGNSA. The CDR3 totals 15 residues. The trim removed 5 bases at V and 3 bases at J, leaving 8 bases unmatched.

To note about this clone: The final CDR3 position lacks the conserved phenylalanine or tryptophan, pointing to a likely read error. Because the CDR3's place on the DNA is in doubt, the DNA is left out and the CDR3 is given as listed by TCRdb. V and J are TRBV5-1 and TRBJ2-3; whether TRBD1, the table's D call, matches the DNA was not checked. Inclusive of both ends, the CDR3 amounts to 8 amino acids. Germline loops: CDR1 SGHRS, CDR2 YFSETQ. The chain's CDR3 is CASEDRGR.

The J gene is TRBJ1-2, the V gene TRBV6-6; TRBD1 matches at 7 bases. The CDR3 is 14 residues long. Germline loops: CDR1 MNHNY, CDR2 SVGAGI (reference sequence). Trimming removed 6 bases from V and 5 bases from J; junction bases left unmatched: 9. The DNA for the CDR3 is TGTGCCAGCAGGTACACAGGGGATCTGTATGGCTACACCTTC. Translated: CASRYTGDLYGYTF.

The chain joins TRBV28 to TRBJ2-7; D gene ambiguous. V shed 7 bases and J shed 0 bases, with 16 bases lying between them. Germline CDR1 is MDHEN and CDR2 is SYDVKM. This CDR3 has 15 amino acids. The DNA of the CDR3 is TGTGCCAGCACCATGGGGTCAGTTAGCTCCTACGAGCAGTACTTC. It specifies CASTMGSVSSYEQYF.

V usage is TRBV7-2 and J usage is TRBJ2-3; 12 nucleotides line up with TRBD2. The CDR3 has 16 residues. The junction had 4 bases not matched to a gene; V was cut back by 5 bases and J by 1 base. Germline CDR1 is SGHTA and CDR2 is FQGNSA. The CDR3 DNA follows: TGTGCCAGCAGCAAGACTAGCGGGAGCGGCACAGATACGCAGTATTTT. Amino acids: CASSKTSGSGTDTQYF.

The chain employs TRBV4-1 and TRBJ1-2, with a weak D call TRBD1 (5 bases). Trimming shortened V by 4 bases and J by 3 bases, and 15 bases separated the two germline ends. Germline V gene sequence: CDR1 MGHRA, CDR2 YSYEKL. There are 15 residues in the CDR3. The CDR3: CASSPGLLTDYGYTF. CDR3 sequence (DNA): TGCGCCAGCAGCCCAGGCCTTTTGACAGACTATGGCTACACCTTC.

The gene calls are TRBV11-2 and TRBJ2-3; a possible D gene is TRBD2 (6 bases). The CDR3 is 19 residues long. CDR1 is SGHAT and CDR2 is FQNNGV in the germline V gene. The ends were cut back, 7 bases at V and 2 bases at J, with 28 bases in the middle. The CDR3 loop reads CASTGRRDGPFLNTDTQYF. As DNA, the CDR3 is TGTGCCAGCACCGGGCGGCGGGACGGTCCCTTTCTAAACACAGATACGCAGTATTTT.

The genes are TRBV19 and TRBJ2-2; 9 nucleotides agree with TRBD1. With V trimmed by 6 bases and J by 6 bases, 14 bases remained unmatched. The CDR3 totals 17 residues. Germline V gene data show CDR1 as LNHDA and CDR2 as SQIVND (reference sequence). The CDR3 region is CASRARAGTGWAGELFF. Here the CDR3 DNA reads TGTGCCAGTAGAGCACGAGCGGGGACAGGGTGGGCCGGGGAGCTGTTTTTT. The full variable domain, its missing parts supplied by reference TRBV19 and TRBJ2-2, is DGGITQSPKYLFRKEGQNVTLSCEQNLNHDAMYWYRQDPGQGLRLIYYSQIVNDFQKGDIAEGYSVSREKKESFPLTVTSAQKNPTAFYLCASRARAGTGWAGELFFGEGSRLTVL.

The chain combines TRBV25-1 with TRBJ1-5, with D maybe TRBD1 (6 bases). Germline CDR1 and CDR2: MGHDK and SYGVNS. The CDR3 totals 14 residues. V gave up 3 bases and J gave up 4 bases, with 10 bases separating them. CDR3 nucleotides: TGTGCCAGCAGTGACCCCGGACAGAATCAGCCCCAGCATTTT. Its translation: CASSDPGQNQPQHF.

This sequence joins TRBV7-2 and TRBJ2-1; the match to TRBD2 covers 10 bases. V lost 1 base to trimming and J lost 9 bases; unmatched junction nucleotides: 9. The V gene's germline CDR1 is SGHTA and CDR2 FQGNSA. CDR3 size: 16 residues. The CDR3 DNA reads as TGTGCCAGCAGCTTAGATGGGCTAGCGGGAGCCATTGAGCAGTTCTTC. It codes for CASSLDGLAGAIEQFF.

The table lists this clone with a few counts. The rearrangement uses TRBV2 and TRBJ2-7, with TRBD2 matching 12 bases. CDR3 length: 15 amino acids. Per germline, CDR1 SNHLY and CDR2 FYNNEI. Trimming removed 5 bases from V and 5 bases from J; junction bases left unmatched: 7. The CDR3 DNA reads TGTGCCAGCAGTTCGGCTAGCGGGGGGGCCCACGAGCAGTACTTC. Encoded protein: CASSSASGGAHEQYF.